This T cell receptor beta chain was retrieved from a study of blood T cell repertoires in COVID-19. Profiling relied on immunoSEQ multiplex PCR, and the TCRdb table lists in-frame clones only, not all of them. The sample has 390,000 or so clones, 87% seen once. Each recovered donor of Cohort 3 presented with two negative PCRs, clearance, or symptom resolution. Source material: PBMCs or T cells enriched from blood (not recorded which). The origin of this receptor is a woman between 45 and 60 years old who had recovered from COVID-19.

CDR3 loop: CASSLWGGNQPQHF. The CDR3 DNA follows: TGTGCCAGCAGTTTGTGGGGGGGGAATCAGCCCCAGCATTTT. V usage is TRBV6-2 or TRBV6-3 and J usage is TRBJ1-5; D might be TRBD1 (5 bases). The CDR3 spans 14 residues. Germline assignment: CDR1 MNHEY and CDR2 SVGEGT. Between the trimmed V and J ends, which lost 4 bases and 4 bases, there was a span of 11 bases.